The clone carrying this T cell receptor beta chain showed up many times. Germline CDR1 is SEHNR and CDR2 is FQNEAQ (reference sequence). The V gene lost 4 bases and the J gene lost 4 bases, with 6 bases spanning the gap. This CDR3 contains 12 residues. This specimen belongs to a study of T-cell reconstitution after alpha-beta-depleted transplantation in children. The TCRbeta library incorporated unique molecular identifiers. TCRdb fed the PCR reads into MiXCR, producing one record per CDR3 protein. The table has some 200,000 distinct CDR3 sequences, approximately 9.7% seen once. V gene TRBV7-9 combines with J gene TRBJ2-3; D uncertain. This clonotype was sampled from a human donor who donated a stem cell graft to a child with SCID. This specimen was PBMCs from the stem cell graft donor, taken from the stem cell graft. The CDR3: CASSSTPDTQYF. The CDR3 coding sequence is TGTGCCAGCAGCTCCACTCCAGATACGCAGTATTTT.